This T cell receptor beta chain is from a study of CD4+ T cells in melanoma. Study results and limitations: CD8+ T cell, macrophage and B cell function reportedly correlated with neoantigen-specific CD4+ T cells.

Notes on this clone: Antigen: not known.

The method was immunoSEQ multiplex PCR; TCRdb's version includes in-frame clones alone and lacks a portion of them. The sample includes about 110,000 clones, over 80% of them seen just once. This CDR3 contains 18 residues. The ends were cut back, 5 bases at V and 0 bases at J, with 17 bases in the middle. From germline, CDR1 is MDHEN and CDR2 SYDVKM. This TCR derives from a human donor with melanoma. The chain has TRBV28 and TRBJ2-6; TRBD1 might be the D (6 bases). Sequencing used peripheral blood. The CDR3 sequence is CASSRLRDIYSGANVLTF. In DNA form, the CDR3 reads TGTGCCAGCAGTCGACTCCGGGACATTTACTCTGGGGCCAACGTCCTGACTTTC.